The following is a T cell receptor beta chain sequence with its context. The data derive from a study of blood T cell repertoires in COVID-19. At the level of the study: Italy, Spain and the United States were the sources of the convalescent and acute COVID-19 samples. Sample material is recorded as cDNA or gDNA derived from T cells, B-cell-depleted T cells, or PBMCs.

In the source study's methods: Amplification with reference gene primers provided the estimates of nucleated cell counts. Libraries were prepared by immunoSEQ multiplex PCR; TCRdb keeps only in-frame clonotypes and omits some of them. V and J calls plus clone size are reproduced from that table; the DNA served to infer D and trimming. Of 130,000 to 150,000 clones listed, about three quarters are singletons. Germline V gives CDR1 SGDLS, CDR2 YYNGEE. The CDR3 spans 19 residues. V lost 2 bases, J lost 0 bases, and 11 bases stayed unmatched. Sample: peripheral blood. This clonotype originated in a woman aged 55-69 years with acute or convalescent COVID-19. The J gene is TRBJ2-1, the V gene TRBV9; 10 bases line up with TRBD2. The CDR3 loop reads CASSVLGLAGAYSYNEQFF. The CDR3, as DNA: TGTGCCAGCAGCGTCTTAGGCCTAGCGGGAGCTTACTCCTACAATGAGCAGTTCTTC.